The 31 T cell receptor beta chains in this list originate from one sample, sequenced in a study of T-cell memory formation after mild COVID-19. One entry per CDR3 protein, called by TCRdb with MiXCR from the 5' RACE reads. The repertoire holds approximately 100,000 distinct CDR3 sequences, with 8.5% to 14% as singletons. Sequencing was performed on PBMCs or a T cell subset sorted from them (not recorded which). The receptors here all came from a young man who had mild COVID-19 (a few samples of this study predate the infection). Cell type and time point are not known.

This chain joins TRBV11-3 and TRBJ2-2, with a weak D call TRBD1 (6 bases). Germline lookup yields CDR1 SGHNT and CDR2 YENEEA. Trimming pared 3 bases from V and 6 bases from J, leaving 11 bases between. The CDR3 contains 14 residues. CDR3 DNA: TGTGCCAGCAGCTTGTTCGAGGGGGCCGGGGAGCTGTTTTTT. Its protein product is CASSLFEGAGELFF.

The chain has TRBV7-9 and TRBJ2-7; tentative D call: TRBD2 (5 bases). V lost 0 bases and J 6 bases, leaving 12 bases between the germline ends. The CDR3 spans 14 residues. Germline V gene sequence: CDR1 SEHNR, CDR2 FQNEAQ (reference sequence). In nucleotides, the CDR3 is TGTGCCAGCAGCTTAGCCGGGATCCTCTCCGAGCAGTACTTC. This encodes CASSLAGILSEQYF.

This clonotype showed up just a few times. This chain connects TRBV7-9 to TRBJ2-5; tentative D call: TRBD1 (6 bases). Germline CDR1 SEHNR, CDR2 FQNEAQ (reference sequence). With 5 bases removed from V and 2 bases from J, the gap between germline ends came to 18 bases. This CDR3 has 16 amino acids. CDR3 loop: CASSPGAAAIQETQYF. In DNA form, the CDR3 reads TGTGCCAGCAGCCCAGGGGCAGCGGCGATACAAGAGACCCAGTACTTC.

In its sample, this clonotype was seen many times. CDR3 residues: CASSPAGTGFLEQFF. The CDR3 nucleotides read TGCGCCAGCAGCCCGGCCGGGACAGGGTTTCTTGAGCAGTTCTTC. V is TRBV4-1 and J is TRBJ2-1, with 9 bases lining up with TRBD1. J gave up 9 bases and V 4 bases, and 10 bases lay outside the gene matches. CDR3 length: 15 amino acids. Germline lookup yields CDR1 MGHRA and CDR2 YSYEKL.

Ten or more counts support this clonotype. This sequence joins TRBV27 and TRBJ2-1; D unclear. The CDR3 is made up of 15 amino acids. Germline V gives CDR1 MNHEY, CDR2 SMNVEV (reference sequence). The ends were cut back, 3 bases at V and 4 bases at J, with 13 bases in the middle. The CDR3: CASSFALTQYNEQFF. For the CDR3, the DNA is TGTGCCAGCAGTTTTGCCTTGACTCAATACAATGAGCAGTTCTTC.

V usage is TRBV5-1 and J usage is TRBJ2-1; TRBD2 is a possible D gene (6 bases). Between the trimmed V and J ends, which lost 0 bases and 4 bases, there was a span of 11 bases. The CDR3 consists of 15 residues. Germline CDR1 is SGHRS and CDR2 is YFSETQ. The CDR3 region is CASSLGDRGYNEQFF. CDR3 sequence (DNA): TGCGCCAGCAGCTTGGGCGACCGGGGGTACAATGAGCAGTTCTTC.

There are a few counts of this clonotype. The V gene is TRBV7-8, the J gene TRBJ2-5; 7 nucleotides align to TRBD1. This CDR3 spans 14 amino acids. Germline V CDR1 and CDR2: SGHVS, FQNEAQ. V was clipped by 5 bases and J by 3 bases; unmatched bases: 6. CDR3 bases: TGTGCCAGCAGCGTCCGGGACAGAGAAGAGACCCAGTACTTC. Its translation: CASSVRDREETQYF.

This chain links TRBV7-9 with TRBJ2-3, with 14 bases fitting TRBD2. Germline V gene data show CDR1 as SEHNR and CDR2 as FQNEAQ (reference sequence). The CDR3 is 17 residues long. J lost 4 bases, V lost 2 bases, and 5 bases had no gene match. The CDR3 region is CASSLPTSGGAADTQYF. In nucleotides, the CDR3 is TGTGCCAGCAGCTTACCGACTAGCGGGGGGGCCGCAGATACGCAGTATTTT. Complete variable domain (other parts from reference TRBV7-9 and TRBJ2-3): DTGVSQNPRHKITKRGQNVTFRCDPISEHNRLYWYRQTLGQGPEFLTYFQNEAQLEKSRLLSDRFSAERPKGSFSTLEIQRTEQGDSAMYLCASSLPTSGGAADTQYFGPGTRLTVL.

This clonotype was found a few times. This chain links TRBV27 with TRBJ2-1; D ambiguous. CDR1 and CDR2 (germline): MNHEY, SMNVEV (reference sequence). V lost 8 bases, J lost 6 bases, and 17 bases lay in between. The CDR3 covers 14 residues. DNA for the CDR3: TGTGCCAGCGGGCGAGCCGGTGGGTCCAATGAGCAGTTCTTC. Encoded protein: CASGRAGGSNEQFF.

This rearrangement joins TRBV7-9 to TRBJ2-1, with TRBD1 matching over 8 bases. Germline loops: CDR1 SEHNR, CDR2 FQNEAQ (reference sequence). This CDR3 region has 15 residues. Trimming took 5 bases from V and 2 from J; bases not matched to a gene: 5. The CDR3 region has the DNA TGTGCCAGCAGCCTTTCGGACAGGGCCTACAATGAGCAGTTCTTC. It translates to CASSLSDRAYNEQFF.

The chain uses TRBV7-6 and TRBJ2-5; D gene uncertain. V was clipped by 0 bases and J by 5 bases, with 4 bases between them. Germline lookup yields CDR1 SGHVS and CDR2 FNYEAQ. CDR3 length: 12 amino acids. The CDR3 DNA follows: TGTGCCAGCAGCTTAGCGGTGGAGACCCAGTACTTC. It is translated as CASSLAVETQYF.

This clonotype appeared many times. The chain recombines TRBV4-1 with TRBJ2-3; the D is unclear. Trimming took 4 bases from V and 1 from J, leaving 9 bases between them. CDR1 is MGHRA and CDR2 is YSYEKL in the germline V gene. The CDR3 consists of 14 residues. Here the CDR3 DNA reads TGCGCCAGCAGCCGCTATAAGGGCACAGATACGCAGTATTTT. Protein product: CASSRYKGTDTQYF.

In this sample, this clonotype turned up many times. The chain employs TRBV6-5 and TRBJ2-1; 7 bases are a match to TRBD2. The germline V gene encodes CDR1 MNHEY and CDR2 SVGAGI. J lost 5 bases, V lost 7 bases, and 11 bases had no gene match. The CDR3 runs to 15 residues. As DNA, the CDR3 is TGTGCCAGCACAGTTCCTGGGGGGGTAGACAATGAGCAGTTCTTC. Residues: CASTVPGGVDNEQFF.

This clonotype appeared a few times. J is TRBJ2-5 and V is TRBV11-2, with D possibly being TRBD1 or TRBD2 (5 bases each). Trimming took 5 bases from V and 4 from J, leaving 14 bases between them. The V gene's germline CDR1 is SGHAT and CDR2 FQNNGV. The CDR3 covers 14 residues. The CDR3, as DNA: TGTGCCAGCAGCCCGGGACCCTCGGGAGAGACCCAGTACTTC. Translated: CASSPGPSGETQYF.

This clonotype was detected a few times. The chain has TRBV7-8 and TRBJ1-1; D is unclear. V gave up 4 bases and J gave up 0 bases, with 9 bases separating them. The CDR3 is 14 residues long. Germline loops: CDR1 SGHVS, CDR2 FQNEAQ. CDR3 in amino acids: CASSSGVVNTEAFF. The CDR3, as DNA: TGTGCCAGCAGCTCCGGGGTTGTGAACACTGAAGCTTTCTTT.

In DNA, the CDR3 is TGCAGTGTAGACGGGGCCCACTTAACTACCTACGAGCAGTACTTC. Translated: CSVDGAHLTTYEQYF. The rearrangement uses TRBV20-1 and TRBJ2-7; possibly TRBD1 or TRBD2 for D (5 bases each). Per germline, CDR1 DFQATT and CDR2 SNEGSKA (reference sequence). Trimming cost V 7 bases and J 2 bases, with 21 bases left between them. CDR3 length: 15 residues.

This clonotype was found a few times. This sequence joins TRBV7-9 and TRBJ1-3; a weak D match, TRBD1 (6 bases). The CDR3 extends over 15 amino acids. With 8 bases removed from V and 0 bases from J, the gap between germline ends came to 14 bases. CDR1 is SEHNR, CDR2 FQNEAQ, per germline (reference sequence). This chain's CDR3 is CASAARGFSGNTIYF. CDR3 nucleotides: TGTGCCAGCGCTGCCAGGGGATTCTCTGGAAACACCATATATTTT.

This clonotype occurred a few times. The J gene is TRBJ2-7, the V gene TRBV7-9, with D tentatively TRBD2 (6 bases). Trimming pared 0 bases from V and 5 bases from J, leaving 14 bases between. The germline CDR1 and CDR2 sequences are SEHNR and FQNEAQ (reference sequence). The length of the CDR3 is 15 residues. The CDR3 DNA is TGTGCCAGCAGCTTAGCGTCTGCGCCTAGCGACGAGCAGTACTTC. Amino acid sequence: CASSLASAPSDEQYF. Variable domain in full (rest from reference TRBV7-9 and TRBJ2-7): DTGVSQNPRHKITKRGQNVTFRCDPISEHNRLYWYRQTLGQGPEFLTYFQNEAQLEKSRLLSDRFSAERPKGSFSTLEIQRTEQGDSAMYLCASSLASAPSDEQYFGPGTRLTVT.

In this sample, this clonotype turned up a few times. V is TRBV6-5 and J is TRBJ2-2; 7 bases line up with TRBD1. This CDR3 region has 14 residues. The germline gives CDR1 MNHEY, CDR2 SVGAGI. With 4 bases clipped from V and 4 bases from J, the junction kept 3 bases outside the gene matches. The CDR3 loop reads CASSSTGTTGELFF. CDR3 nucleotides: TGTGCCAGCAGTTCGACAGGGACCACCGGGGAGCTGTTTTTT.

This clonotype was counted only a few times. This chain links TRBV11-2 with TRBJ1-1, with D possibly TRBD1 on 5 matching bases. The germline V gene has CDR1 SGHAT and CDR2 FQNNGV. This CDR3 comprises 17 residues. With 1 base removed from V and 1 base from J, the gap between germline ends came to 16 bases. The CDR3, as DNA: TGTGCCAGCAGCTTAGGGGGCTTGGGCAGGAGGAACACTGAAGCTTTCTTT. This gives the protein CASSLGGLGRRNTEAFF. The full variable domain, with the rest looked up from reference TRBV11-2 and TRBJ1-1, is EAGVAQSPRYKIIEKRQSVAFWCNPISGHATLYWYQQILGQGPKLLIQFQNNGVVDDSQLPKDRFSAERLKGVDSTLKIQPAKLEDSAVYLCASSLGGLGRRNTEAFFGQGTRLTVV.

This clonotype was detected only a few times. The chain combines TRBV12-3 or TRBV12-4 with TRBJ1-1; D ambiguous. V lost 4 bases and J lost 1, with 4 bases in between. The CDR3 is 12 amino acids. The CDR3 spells CASSYKNTEAFF. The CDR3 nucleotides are TGTGCCAGCAGTTATAAGAACACTGAAGCTTTCTTT.

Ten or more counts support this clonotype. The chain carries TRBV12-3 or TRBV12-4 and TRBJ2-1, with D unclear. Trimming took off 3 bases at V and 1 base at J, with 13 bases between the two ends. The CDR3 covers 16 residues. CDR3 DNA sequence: TGTGCCAGCAGTTTTTCTGCGTTTGGGTCCTACAATGAGCAGTTCTTC. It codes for CASSFSAFGSYNEQFF.

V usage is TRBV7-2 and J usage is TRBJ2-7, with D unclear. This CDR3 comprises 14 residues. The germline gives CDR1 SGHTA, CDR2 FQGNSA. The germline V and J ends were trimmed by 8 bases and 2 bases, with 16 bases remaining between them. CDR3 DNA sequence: TGTGCCAGCCTTCCTTTTGGGCTGGCCTACGAGCAGTACTTC. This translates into CASLPFGLAYEQYF. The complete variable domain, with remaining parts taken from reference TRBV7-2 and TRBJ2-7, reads GAGVSQSPSNKVTEKGKDVELRCDPISGHTALYWYRQSLGQGLEFLIYFQGNSAPDKSGLPSDRFSAERTGGSVSTLTIQRTQQEDSAVYLCASLPFGLAYEQYFGPGTRLTVT.

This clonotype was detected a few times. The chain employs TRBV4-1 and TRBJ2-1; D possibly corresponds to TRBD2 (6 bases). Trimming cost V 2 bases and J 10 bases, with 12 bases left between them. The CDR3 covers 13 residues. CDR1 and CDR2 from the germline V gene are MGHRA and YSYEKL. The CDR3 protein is CASSQQWRDEQFF. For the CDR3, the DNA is TGCGCCAGCAGCCAACAGTGGAGGGACGAGCAGTTCTTC.

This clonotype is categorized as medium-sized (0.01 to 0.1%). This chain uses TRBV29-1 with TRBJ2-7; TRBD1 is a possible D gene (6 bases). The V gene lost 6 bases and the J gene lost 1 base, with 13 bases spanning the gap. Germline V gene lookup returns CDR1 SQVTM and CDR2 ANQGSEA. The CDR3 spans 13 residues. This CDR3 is CSVYTGSSYEQYF. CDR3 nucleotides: TGCAGCGTATATACAGGGTCATCCTACGAGCAGTACTTC.

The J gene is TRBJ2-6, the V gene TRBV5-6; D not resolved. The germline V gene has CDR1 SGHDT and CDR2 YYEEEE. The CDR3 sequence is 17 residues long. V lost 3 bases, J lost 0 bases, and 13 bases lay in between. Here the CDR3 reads CASSWLVSSSGANVLTF. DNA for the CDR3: TGTGCCAGCAGCTGGCTCGTCTCAAGCTCTGGGGCCAACGTCCTGACTTTC.

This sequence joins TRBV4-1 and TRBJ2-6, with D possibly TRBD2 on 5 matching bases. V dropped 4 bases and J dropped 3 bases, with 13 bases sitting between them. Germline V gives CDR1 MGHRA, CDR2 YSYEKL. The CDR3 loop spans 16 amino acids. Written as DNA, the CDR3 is TGCGCCAGCAGCCCCCGGTCTGGAGGTGGGGCCAACGTCCTGACTTTC. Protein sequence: CASSPRSGGGANVLTF.

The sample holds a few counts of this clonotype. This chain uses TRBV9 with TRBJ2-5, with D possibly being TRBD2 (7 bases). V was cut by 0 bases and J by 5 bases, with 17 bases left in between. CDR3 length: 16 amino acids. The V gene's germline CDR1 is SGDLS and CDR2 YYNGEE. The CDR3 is CASSVGDPRGGETQYF. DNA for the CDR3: TGTGCCAGCAGCGTAGGAGATCCAAGGGGGGGGGAGACCCAGTACTTC.

CDR3 region: CASSVAGTHTDTQYF. The CDR3 DNA is TGTGCCAGCAGTGTAGCGGGGACCCACACAGATACGCAGTATTTT. This chain uses TRBV2 with TRBJ2-3; 8 bases fit TRBD2. V lost 4 bases, J lost 2 bases, and 5 bases stayed unmatched. Looked up from germline, CDR1 is SNHLY and CDR2 is FYNNEI. The CDR3 sequence is 15 residues long.

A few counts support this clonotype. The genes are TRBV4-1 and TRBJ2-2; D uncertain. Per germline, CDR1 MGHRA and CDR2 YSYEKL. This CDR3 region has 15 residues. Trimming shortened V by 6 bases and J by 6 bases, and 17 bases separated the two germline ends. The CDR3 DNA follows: TGCGCCAGCAGTTATACCTCCGCTTGGGCCGGGGAGCTGTTTTTT. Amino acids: CASSYTSAWAGELFF.

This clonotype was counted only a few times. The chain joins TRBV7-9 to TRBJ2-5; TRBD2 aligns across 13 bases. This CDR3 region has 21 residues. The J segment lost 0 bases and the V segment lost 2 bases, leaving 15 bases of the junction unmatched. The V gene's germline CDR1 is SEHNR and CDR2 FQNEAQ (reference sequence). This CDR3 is CASSLIRGTSGTKMYQETQYF. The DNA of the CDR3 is TGTGCCAGCAGCTTAATCCGGGGGACTAGCGGGACAAAGATGTACCAAGAGACCCAGTACTTC.